A selection of T cell receptor beta chains follows, all from one sample in a study of blood T cell repertoires in COVID-19. Sequencing used immunoSEQ multiplex PCR; TCRdb keeps in-frame clones, though not all of them. The data hold about 140,000 clones, with more than 75% observed a single time. Sequences were obtained from peripheral blood. The receptors shown here come from an older man with acute or convalescent COVID-19. Each CDR3 is given with its conserved first and last residue. Fields, in order: CDR3 length, clone size, V gene, D gene, J gene, CDR3 DNA, CDR3 protein. The D gene is left open where the match is weak. Clone size, where shown, is once, few, many, or a class for clones that have expanded.

13	.	TRBV29-1	TRBD2	TRBJ2-7	TGCAGCGTTCAGCGGGGGGGCCTTTACGAGCAGTACTTC	CSVQRGGLYEQYF
14	.	TRBV18	.	TRBJ2-2	TGTGCCAGCTCACCGATGGCAGACACCGGGGAGCTGTTTTTT	CASSPMADTGELFF
13	.	TRBV11-2	TRBD2	TRBJ2-3	TGTGCCAGCAGCCCTCGGGAGGTAGATACGCAGTATTTT	CASSPREVDTQYF
15	.	TRBV5-1	TRBD2	TRBJ2-3	TGCGCCAGCAGCTTAGGGACTAGCGGGAAGGGTACGCAGTATTTT	CASSLGTSGKGTQYF
14	.	TRBV6-5	.	TRBJ1-2	TGTGCCAGCAGCCCCCGGACAGATCGTGGGGGCTACACCTTC	CASSPRTDRGGYTF
13	.	TRBV9	.	TRBJ1-4	TGTGCCAGCAGTTTGGGAGGAGGGGAAAAACTGTTTTTT	CASSLGGGEKLFF
14	once	TRBV18	.	TRBJ2-7	TGTGCCAGCTCCATGCAGGGTTGGGCCTACGAGCAGTACTTC	CASSMQGWAYEQYF
13	.	TRBV7-2	.	TRBJ2-7	TGTGCCAGCAGTACAACAGGGTCTTACGAGCAGTACTTC	CASSTTGSYEQYF
16	.	TRBV5-8	TRBD1	TRBJ2-7	TGTGCCAGCAACTTTCCTGGGACAGGGGGATTGTACGAGCAGTACTTC	CASNFPGTGGLYEQYF
15	.	TRBV5-1	.	TRBJ1-5	TGCGCCAGCAGACAGCCCCCGAAGGACAATCAGCCCCAGCATTTT	CASRQPPKDNQPQHF
13	.	TRBV5-1	.	TRBJ2-1	TGCGCCAGCAGCTTGGCCTGGGCCAATGAGCAGTTCTTC	CASSLAWANEQFF
13	.	TRBV27	TRBD1	TRBJ1-2	TGTGCCAGCAGGTCGACAGGGGGCTATGGCTACACCTTC	CASRSTGGYGYTF
13	.	TRBV7-2	.	TRBJ2-5	TGTGCCAGCAGCTTCCGGACTTTTGAGACCCAGTACTTC	CASSFRTFETQYF
14	.	TRBV7-2	.	TRBJ2-7	TGTGCCAGCAGCATCGCCGGGTCGCGGTACGAGCAGTACTTC	CASSIAGSRYEQYF
15	once	TRBV7-3	.	TRBJ1-1	TGTGCCAGCAGCTTAATGGGCTCTTTGGGCACTGAAGCTTTCTTT	CASSLMGSLGTEAFF
14	once	TRBV5-6	.	TRBJ2-3	TGTGCCGCAAAAGTACAGGGTATCTCAGATACGCAGTATTTT	CAAKVQGISDTQYF
17	.	TRBV6-1	TRBD2	TRBJ2-5	TGTGCCAGCAGTGAAGTTCTAGCGGGGGGTAGGCAAGAGACCCAGTACTTC	CASSEVLAGGRQETQYF
15	.	TRBV5-1	.	TRBJ2-7	TGCGCCAGCAGCTTGTATGACATCCTGGAGGGCGAGCAGTACTTC	CASSLYDILEGEQYF
16	few	TRBV7-2	TRBD2	TRBJ2-1	TGTGCCAGCAGCCGCGGGACTAGCGGACCATGGGGTGAGCAGTTCTTC	CASSRGTSGPWGEQFF
17	.	TRBV7-2	.	TRBJ1-1	TGTGCCAGCAGCTTTACCCGGGCCGGAGGGAGTAGGACTGAAGCTTTCTTT	CASSFTRAGGSRTEAFF
12	.	TRBV12-3/TRBV12-4	TRBD1	TRBJ1-1	TGTGCCGGACAGGGAGATAACACTGAAGCTTTCTTT	CAGQGDNTEAFF
16	once	TRBV7-8	.	TRBJ2-5	TGTGCCAGCAGCTTGGGCCCTAGGGGGTACCAAGAGACCCAGTACTTC	CASSLGPRGYQETQYF
15	.	TRBV6-5	TRBD1	TRBJ1-2	TGTGCCAGCAAATCTCCGGGACAGACTAACTATGGCTACACCTTC	CASKSPGQTNYGYTF
12	.	TRBV18	.	TRBJ1-2	TGTGCCAGCTCACCGGCAGGGGATGGCTACACCTTC	CASSPAGDGYTF
15	.	TRBV7-2	TRBD1	TRBJ2-5	TGTGCCAGCAGCCCGGGACAGGGGGCGGGAGAGACCCAGTACTTC	CASSPGQGAGETQYF
14	once	TRBV15	TRBD1	TRBJ1-4	TGTGCCACCAGCGACAGGACAGGGGGTGAAAAACTGTTTTTT	CATSDRTGGEKLFF
16	.	TRBV11-3	TRBD2	TRBJ2-3	TGTGCCAGCAGCAGTTCCCCTAGCGGGGCAGGAGATACGCAGTATTTT	CASSSSPSGAGDTQYF
14	.	TRBV7-8	.	TRBJ2-3	TGTGCCAGCAGCTTAGGACTATCAAGGGATACGCAGTATTTT	CASSLGLSRDTQYF
14	.	TRBV5-5	TRBD1	TRBJ1-1	TGTGCCAGCAGCTTGGAGGGGGCGTCCACTGAAGCTTTCTTT	CASSLEGASTEAFF
15	.	TRBV7-9	.	TRBJ1-6	TGTGCCAGCAGCTTAAGGAGTACATTAAATTCACCCCTCCACTTT	CASSLRSTLNSPLHF
13	once	TRBV24-1	.	TRBJ1-4	TGTGCCACCAGGGGAGACGCCACTGAAAAACTGTTTTTT	CATRGDATEKLFF
14	.	TRBV7-2	.	TRBJ2-3	TGTGCCAGCAGATTTAGGACAGGCACAGATACGCAGTATTTT	CASRFRTGTDTQYF
15	few	TRBV5-1	TRBD1	TRBJ2-5	TGCGCCAGCAGCTTGGTCGCAGGGGGCCAAGAGACCCAGTACTTC	CASSLVAGGQETQYF
15	.	TRBV6-5	TRBD1	TRBJ1-3	TGTGCCAGCAGCGGGACAGCAATTTCTGGAAACACCATATATTTT	CASSGTAISGNTIYF
16	.	TRBV28	.	TRBJ1-6	TGTGCCAGCAGTCCACAGGGTGGCGGGGGAAATTCACCCCTCCACTTT	CASSPQGGGGNSPLHF
13	.	TRBV6-1	.	TRBJ1-3	TGTGCCAGCAGTGATGTTCGGGGAAACACCATATATTTT	CASSDVRGNTIYF
16	.	TRBV11-2	.	TRBJ2-3	TGTGCCAGCAGCTTCTTAGAGGGCGGTGGCACAGATACGCAGTATTTT	CASSFLEGGGTDTQYF
13	.	TRBV19	.	TRBJ1-6	TGTGCCAGTAACGAGGGGACACTTTCACCCCTCCACTTT	CASNEGTLSPLHF
15	.	TRBV18	TRBD1	TRBJ1-1	TGTGCCAGCTCACCCTCGTCAGGGGGCGCGACTGAAGCTTTCTTT	CASSPSSGGATEAFF
14	.	TRBV19	.	TRBJ1-1	TGTGCCAGTAGTATAAGGTTCTCCCGGGGTGAAGCTTTCTTT	CASSIRFSRGEAFF
12	.	TRBV10-3	.	TRBJ2-7	TGTGCCATCAGCCGACAGACCTACGAGCAGTACTTC	CAISRQTYEQYF
12	few	TRBV19	TRBD1	TRBJ1-2	TGTGCCAGTAGTACAGGGGGCAGAGTGAACACCTTC	CASSTGGRVNTF
13	.	TRBV3-1/TRBV3-2	.	TRBJ2-3	TGTGCCAGCAGTCAAGGGGGAGCAGATACGCAGTATTTT	CASSQGGADTQYF
13	.	TRBV19	.	TRBJ1-1	TGTGCCAGTAGCGGACACAAGAACACTGAAGCTTTCTTT	CASSGHKNTEAFF
14	.	TRBV3-1/TRBV3-2	TRBD1	TRBJ1-1	TGTGCCAGCAGTAGGGACAGGGCTGACACTGAAGCTTTCTTT	CASSRDRADTEAFF
18	.	TRBV18	TRBD2	TRBJ2-1	TGTGCCAGCTCACGCCAGAAGGAGGGACTAGCGGTTTACAATGAGCAGTTCTTC	CASSRQKEGLAVYNEQFF
14	.	TRBV10-3	TRBD1	TRBJ1-1	TGTGCCATCAGCCCTTGGACAGGCGCCACTGAAGCTTTCTTT	CAISPWTGATEAFF
14	once	TRBV7-2	.	TRBJ2-5	TGTGCCAGCAGCTTATTGGGGGGCCAAGAGACCCAGTACTTC	CASSLLGGQETQYF
15	.	TRBV18	TRBD2	TRBJ2-1	TGTGCCAGCTCAGGACTAGCGGGGGGTATGAATGAGCAGTTCTTC	CASSGLAGGMNEQFF
15	.	TRBV28	.	TRBJ1-4	TGTGCCAGCACCGAATGGGGGGGCTCGAATGAAAAACTGTTTTTT	CASTEWGGSNEKLFF
12	.	TRBV6-5	TRBD1	TRBJ2-1	TGTGCCAGCAGTCGACAGGGAAATGAGCAGTTCTTC	CASSRQGNEQFF
13	.	TRBV2	.	TRBJ2-3	TGTGCCGGCTCGACAGGGGAGGGAGATACGCAGTATTTT	CAGSTGEGDTQYF
15	.	TRBV7-3	TRBD1	TRBJ1-1	TGTGCCAGCAGCTTGTCCGCAGGGGGCTACACTGAAGCTTTCTTT	CASSLSAGGYTEAFF
14	.	TRBV2	.	TRBJ2-7	TGTGCCAGCCGCCTGGAGGGGCTCTCCTACGAGCAGTACTTC	CASRLEGLSYEQYF
14	.	TRBV24-1	.	TRBJ2-2	TGTGCCACCAGTGCGGGGTCGGCAATCGGGGAGCTGTTTTTT	CATSAGSAIGELFF
16	.	TRBV7-9	TRBD1	TRBJ2-1	TGTGCCAGCAGCAAAGCCTCCGGGACAGGTAACAATGAGCAGTTCTTC	CASSKASGTGNNEQFF
15	.	TRBV21-1	.	TRBJ2-1	TGTGCCAGCAAGCCTCGGTGGGGGGGATGCAATGAGCAGTTCTTC	CASKPRWGGCNEQFF
17	.	TRBV9	.	TRBJ2-2	TGTGCCAGCAGCGTATCCTGGGACACCACGAACACCGGGGAGCTGTTTTTT	CASSVSWDTTNTGELFF